What follows are 28 T cell receptor beta chains derived from one specimen sequenced in a study of T cells in Graves' hyperthyroidism and ophthalmopathy. Amplified regions were TCR beta CDR3 sequences from RNA transcripts. RT-PCR in the first round (using the HTBI primer set) targeted the TCR CDR3. MiXCR was run by TCRdb on the multiplex PCR reads, yielding one entry per CDR3 protein. In the table there are about 250,000 distinct CDR3 sequences, approximately 25% of which are singletons. Sequenced: blood. The receptors were gathered from a woman in her thirties or forties with Graves' ophthalmopathy.

The sample holds many counts of this clonotype. The rearrangement uses TRBV14 and TRBJ2-7; 10 bases map to TRBD2. CDR1 is SGHDN, CDR2 FVKESK, per germline. The CDR3 spans 14 residues. V gave up 4 bases and J gave up 6 bases; unmatched junction bases: 6. The CDR3 spells CASSPSGSLGEQYF. The CDR3 DNA reads TGTGCCAGCAGCCCTAGCGGGAGCCTTGGCGAGCAGTACTTC.

Ten or more counts support this clonotype. The DNA for the CDR3 is TGTGCCATCTTGCAGGAGACAGTCTATGGCTACACCTTC. Protein: CAILQETVYGYTF. The chain joins TRBV6-5 to TRBJ1-2; the D gene is possibly TRBD1 (5 bases). The V gene lost 10 bases and the J gene lost 4 bases, with 16 bases spanning the gap. The CDR3 length is 13 residues. Germline loops: CDR1 MNHEY, CDR2 SVGAGI.

At least ten counts were recorded for this clonotype. The J gene is TRBJ1-2, the V gene TRBV28; maybe TRBD1 (6 bases). Trimming took off 4 bases at V and 2 bases at J, with 20 bases between the two ends. This CDR3 contains 17 residues. Germline V gives CDR1 MDHEN, CDR2 SYDVKM. CDR3 DNA: TGTGCCAGCAGTTCACCGGGACAACGGATGATAAACTATGGCTACACCTTC. This encodes CASSSPGQRMINYGYTF.

This clonotype was seen repeatedly, ten times or more. The CDR3 sequence is CAVPSSNQPQHF. In DNA form, the CDR3 reads TGTGCCGTCCCATCTAGCAATCAGCCCCAGCATTTT. The chain combines TRBV10-3 with TRBJ1-5; no definite D call. The CDR3 sequence is 12 residues long. The ends were cut back, 11 bases at V and 0 bases at J, with 8 bases in the middle. The germline V gene encodes CDR1 ENHRY and CDR2 SYGVKD.

Ten or more counts support this clonotype. The rearrangement uses TRBV12-3 or TRBV12-4 and TRBJ2-7; perhaps D is TRBD1 or TRBD2 (6 bases each). The ends were cut back, 4 bases at V and 4 bases at J, with 14 bases in the middle. This CDR3 has 14 amino acids. CDR3 sequence reads: CASSSPGAGYEQYF. Written as DNA, the CDR3 is TGTGCCAGCAGTTCGCCGGGGGCCGGGTACGAGCAGTACTTC.

The gene calls are TRBV6-1 and TRBJ1-5; a weak D match, TRBD1 (6 bases). CDR1 and CDR2 from the germline V gene are MNHNS and SASEGT. V was trimmed by 7 bases and J by 5 bases, leaving 24 bases between them. The CDR3 is 17 amino acids. The CDR3 DNA reads as TGTGCCAGCATCATCCAGGGGTTTTGGGACACTTATCAGCCCCAGCATTTT. Translated, it gives CASIIQGFWDTYQPQHF.

This clonotype ranks as medium-sized. The V gene is TRBV28, the J gene TRBJ2-5, with TRBD1 matching 7 bases. Germline V CDR1 and CDR2: MDHEN, SYDVKM. Losses at the gene ends were 4 bases for V and 4 bases for J; bases not matched to a gene: 12. CDR3 length: 16 amino acids. CDR3 sequence reads: CASSWHRGGGGETQYF. CDR3 sequence (DNA): TGTGCCAGCAGTTGGCACAGGGGTGGGGGCGGAGAGACCCAGTACTTC.

Ten or more counts support this clonotype. The V and J genes are TRBV6-1 and TRBJ1-3; D not certain. The germline CDR1 and CDR2 sequences are MNHNS and SASEGT. This CDR3 region has 13 residues. The V gene lost 7 bases and the J gene lost 0 bases, with 7 bases spanning the gap. The CDR3 spells CASKSSSGNTIYF. CDR3 coding DNA: TGTGCCAGCAAAAGTTCCTCTGGAAACACCATATATTTT.

This clonotype has at least ten counts. V is TRBV7-8 and J is TRBJ2-2; no clear D. Germline CDR1 SGHVS, CDR2 FQNEAQ. V was pared by 3 bases and J by 6 bases, with 14 bases between. The CDR3 loop spans 15 amino acids. CDR3 amino acids: CASSFLSIVAGELFF. The CDR3 nucleotides are TGTGCCAGCAGCTTCTTATCTATAGTCGCCGGGGAGCTGTTTTTT.

This clonotype was seen repeatedly, ten times or more. This rearrangement joins TRBV29-1 to TRBJ1-2; D is possibly TRBD1 (6 bases). CDR1 SQVTM and CDR2 ANQGSEA come from the germline V gene. Trimming cost V 3 bases and J 3 bases, with 11 bases left between them. This CDR3 has 13 residues. The CDR3 DNA reads as TGCAGCGTTGATCAGGGGCTCGACTATGGCTACACCTTC. It specifies CSVDQGLDYGYTF.

V and J are TRBV6-2 or TRBV6-3 and TRBJ2-7; 10 bases align to TRBD2. V lost 0 bases, J lost 6 bases, and 17 bases stayed unmatched. Per germline, CDR1 MNHEY and CDR2 SVGEGT. This CDR3 has 19 amino acids. CDR3 DNA: TGTGCCAGCAGTTACTCGACCCGACCCCCTCCTGGACTAGCGGCCGAGCAGTACTTC. It is translated as CASSYSTRPPPGLAAEQYF.

This clonotype appeared many times. The chain uses TRBV5-1 and TRBJ1-2; D gene uncertain. Germline-derived CDR1 and CDR2 are SGHRS and YFSETQ. The CDR3 contains 15 residues. V gave up 1 base and J gave up 6 bases, with 16 bases separating them. The DNA for the CDR3 is TGCGCCAGCAGCTTGACCCCGGCAGGAGCGGATGGCTACACCTTC. It is translated as CASSLTPAGADGYTF.

This clonotype was detected a few times. This chain connects TRBV7-2 to TRBJ2-5; 7 bases line up with TRBD2. In germline, CDR1 is SGHTA, CDR2 FQGNSA. V lost 1 base and J lost 2; bases outside the gene matches: 4. The CDR3 length is 15 residues. CDR3 DNA: TGTGCCAGCAGCTTAGAGGCGGGGGTTCAAGAGACCCAGTACTTC. Translated, it gives CASSLEAGVQETQYF.

This clonotype was detected once. This chain joins TRBV6-2 or TRBV6-3 and TRBJ2-7; the match to TRBD2 covers 7 bases. This CDR3 spans 15 amino acids. Germline assignment: CDR1 MNHEY and CDR2 SVGEGT. With 6 bases clipped from V and 1 base from J, the junction kept 9 bases outside the gene matches. CDR3 amino acids: CASRQVGGESYEQYF. The CDR3 coding sequence is TGTGCCAGCAGGCAAGTTGGGGGGGAATCCTACGAGCAGTACTTC.

There are many counts of this clonotype. V usage is TRBV6-1 and J usage is TRBJ1-3; tentatively, D is TRBD1 (5 bases). V was pared by 6 bases and J by 4 bases, with 16 bases between. From germline, CDR1 is MNHNS and CDR2 SASEGT. The length of the CDR3 is 15 residues. CDR3 nucleotide sequence: TGTGCCAGCAGGGCAAGCGGGGCAAGCGGAAACACCATATATTTT. Protein: CASRASGASGNTIYF.

The chain joins TRBV6-2 or TRBV6-3 to TRBJ2-7, with D possibly being TRBD1 (5 bases). Germline V gene sequence: CDR1 MNHEY, CDR2 SVGEGT. The V end lost 0 bases, the J end lost 6 bases, and 9 bases lay between the germline ends. This CDR3 is built from 13 residues. CDR3 sequence reads: CASSYSDGAEQYF. CDR3 coding DNA: TGTGCCAGCAGTTACTCCGATGGGGCCGAGCAGTACTTC.

The rearrangement joins TRBV12-3 or TRBV12-4 to TRBJ1-1, with D possibly TRBD1 on 5 matching bases. Trimming took off 5 bases at V and 5 bases at J, with 15 bases between the two ends. The CDR3 contains 14 residues. The CDR3 region is CASSTGTRWTEAFF. CDR3 nucleotides: TGTGCCAGCAGTACCGGGACCCGATGGACTGAAGCTTTCTTT.

Turning to this clonotype: An end of the junction differs from the germline gene, which may be a read error. J is TRBJ2-2 and V is TRBV4-1, with D possibly called TRBD1 or TRBD2 (5 bases each). The CDR3 length is 17 residues. Germline V lookup: CDR1 MGHRA, CDR2 YSYEKL. The CDR3 sequence: CASSKGSLVPNTGELSF. The CDR3 DNA sequence: TGCGCCAGCAGCAAGGGGTCCCTTGTGCCGAACACCGGGGAGCTGTCTTTT.

The rearrangement links TRBV14 to TRBJ1-1; no clear D gene. Per the germline V gene, CDR1 is SGHDN and CDR2 is FVKESK. This CDR3 is 14 amino acids long. V was shortened by 2 bases and J by 0 bases, with 7 bases between the two germline ends. CDR3 loop: CASSQSRMNTEAFF. The CDR3 region has the DNA TGTGCCAGCAGCCAAAGCAGGATGAACACTGAAGCTTTCTTT.

This clonotype was found many times. The gene calls are TRBV14 and TRBJ1-2, with a tentative D call TRBD1 (5 bases). V lost 5 bases and J lost 0, with 16 bases in between. This CDR3 contains 16 residues. From germline, CDR1 is SGHDN and CDR2 FVKESK. CDR3 protein: CASSKTGRPANYGYTF. In DNA form, the CDR3 reads TGTGCCAGCAGCAAAACAGGCCGACCAGCTAACTATGGCTACACCTTC.

This clonotype was seen repeatedly, ten times or more. V gene TRBV6-5 combines with J gene TRBJ2-6; TRBD1 aligns across 9 bases. Germline-derived CDR1 and CDR2 are MNHEY and SVGAGI. CDR3 length equals 17 residues. The V and J ends lost 2 bases and 4 bases, in that order; junction bases with no gene match: 6. In DNA form, the CDR3 reads TGTGCCAGCAGTTACCTTGGGACAGGGACCGGGGCCAACGTCCTGACTTTC. It is translated as CASSYLGTGTGANVLTF.

This sequence joins TRBV7-8 and TRBJ2-7; TRBD2 matches at 10 bases. V lost 5 bases, J lost 2 bases, and 0 bases stayed unmatched. The CDR3 has 13 amino acids. Per the germline V gene, CDR1 is SGHVS and CDR2 is FQNEAQ. The DNA for the CDR3 is TGTGCCAGCAGCGGACTAGCGGCCTACGAGCAGTACTTC. As protein: CASSGLAAYEQYF.

In its sample, this clonotype was seen many times. The CDR3 loop is CASSVADTEAFF. CDR3 sequence (DNA): TGTGCCAGCAGCGTAGCGGACACTGAAGCTTTCTTT. The V call is TRBV9, the J call TRBJ1-1; D is unresolved. This CDR3 spans 12 amino acids. Germline V gene sequence: CDR1 SGDLS, CDR2 YYNGEE. Trimming shortened V by 0 bases and J by 3 bases, and 3 bases separated the two germline ends.

This clonotype was observed many times. J is TRBJ1-1 and V is TRBV12-3 or TRBV12-4; the D gene is possibly TRBD1 (5 bases). V dropped 8 bases and J dropped 3 bases, with 16 bases sitting between them. This CDR3 has 14 amino acids. CDR3 sequence: CASLHPGVDTEAFF. CDR3 coding DNA: TGTGCCAGCCTCCACCCGGGGGTGGACACTGAAGCTTTCTTT.

V gene TRBV7-8 combines with J gene TRBJ2-7, with D unresolved. The ends were cut back, 1 base at V and 5 bases at J, with 9 bases in the middle. CDR3 length: 13 amino acids. Germline loops: CDR1 SGHVS, CDR2 FQNEAQ. CDR3 residues: CASSLVSIDEQYF. The DNA of the CDR3 is TGTGCCAGCAGCTTAGTGTCAATTGACGAGCAGTACTTC.

This clonotype was counted once. The chain uses TRBV12-3 or TRBV12-4 and TRBJ2-7; no reliable D call. V lost 3 bases, J lost 2 bases, and 8 bases lay in between. CDR3 size: 13 residues. CDR3 in amino acids: CASSFGGTYEQYF. The CDR3 DNA is TGTGCCAGCAGTTTTGGTGGGACCTACGAGCAGTACTTC.

This clonotype was seen at least ten times. The CDR3, as DNA: TGTGCCAGCGCAACAACAGGGGCCCTACCCCTCCACTTT. Its protein is CASATTGALPLHF. The chain joins TRBV6-5 to TRBJ1-6; the match to TRBD1 covers 7 bases. Per germline, CDR1 MNHEY and CDR2 SVGAGI. The CDR3 runs to 13 residues. With 8 bases clipped from V and 12 bases from J, the junction kept 10 bases outside the gene matches.

This clonotype was counted many times. The V gene is TRBV4-1, the J gene TRBJ1-5, with D perhaps TRBD1 (5 bases). Germline-derived CDR1 and CDR2 are MGHRA and YSYEKL. Trimming pared 0 bases from V and 6 bases from J, leaving 12 bases between. The CDR3 is made up of 15 amino acids. DNA for the CDR3: TGCGCCAGCAGCCAAGAAGGCGGGGCTCGTCAGCCCCAGCATTTT. It yields the protein CASSQEGGARQPQHF.